This passage covers 10 T cell receptor beta chains from one sample sequenced in a study of control samples from healthy donors and cancer patients. Here immunoSEQ multiplex PCR was the method, and the copy in TCRdb shows in-frame clones only, minus some. Of about 110,000 clones in the sample, more than 75% were seen once. Sequenced: PBMCs. The receptors come from a woman aged 55-70 years with lung cancer.

This clone was observed a handful of times. The chain combines TRBV5-4 with TRBJ1-1; no clear D gene. This CDR3 region has 14 residues. V lost 1 base to trimming and J lost 6 bases, with 13 bases between them. Germline V gene sequence: CDR1 SGHNT, CDR2 YYREEE (reference sequence). The CDR3 reads CASSLRAGKAEAFF. The CDR3 nucleotides are TGTGCCAGCAGCTTGAGGGCTGGGAAGGCTGAAGCTTTCTTT.

This chain connects TRBV29-1 to TRBJ1-5; TRBD1 matches 7 bases. The J segment lost 0 bases and the V segment lost 4 bases, leaving 3 bases of the junction unmatched. The CDR3 is made up of 14 amino acids. Germline CDR1 SQVTM, CDR2 ANQGSEA. The CDR3: CSVGGQNSNQPQHF. The CDR3 nucleotides read TGCAGCGTTGGGGGACAGAATAGCAATCAGCCCCAGCATTTT.

The chain joins TRBV6-2 or TRBV6-3 to TRBJ1-1, with TRBD1 as a possible D gene (5 bases). The V end was cut by 4 bases, the J end by 10 bases, with 13 bases between. The length of the CDR3 is 12 residues. CDR1 MNHEY and CDR2 SVGEGT come from the germline V gene. The CDR3, as DNA: TGTGCCAGCAGTTCCGGTCGGAGGGGAGCTTTCTTT. This gives the protein CASSSGRRGAFF.

The genes are TRBV7-6 and TRBJ2-7; the D is unclear. The V and J ends lost 3 bases and 5 bases respectively, with 20 bases between them. This CDR3 region has 16 residues. Per the germline V gene, CDR1 is SGHVS and CDR2 is FNYEAQ. The DNA for the CDR3 is TGTGCCAGCAGCTTGGCAGCCTCTTTCGATGGTAACGAGCAGTACTTC. Its translation is CASSLAASFDGNEQYF.

V and J are TRBV6-2 or TRBV6-3 and TRBJ2-7; D might be TRBD1 (6 bases). Germline CDR1 MNHEY, CDR2 SVGEGT. This CDR3 is 17 amino acids long. The germline V and J ends were trimmed by 0 bases and 0 bases, with 15 bases remaining between them. The CDR3 DNA is TGTGCCAGCAGTTACTCGACCGACAGGTCAGCCTCCTACGAGCAGTACTTC. Encoded protein: CASSYSTDRSASYEQYF.

The J gene is TRBJ1-4, the V gene TRBV18, with D unresolved. Between the trimmed V and J ends, which lost 3 bases and 8 bases, there was a span of 13 bases. CDR1 KGHSH and CDR2 LQKENI come from the germline V gene. The CDR3 runs 14 residues. The chain's CDR3 is CASSPERGGEKLFF. The CDR3 nucleotides read TGTGCCAGCTCACCCGAGCGGGGAGGGGAAAAACTGTTTTTT.

This chain uses TRBV18 with TRBJ1-2; D gene unclear. With 2 bases removed from V and 7 bases from J, the gap between germline ends came to 11 bases. The CDR3 length is 13 residues. CDR1 KGHSH and CDR2 LQKENI come from the germline V gene. The CDR3 protein is CASSPEERGGYTF. The CDR3 DNA follows: TGTGCCAGCTCACCAGAAGAGCGGGGTGGCTACACCTTC. Combining the CDR3 with reference TRBV18 and TRBJ1-2 gives the whole variable domain NAGVMQNPRHLVRRRGQEARLRCSPMKGHSHVYWYRQLPEEGLKFMVYLQKENIIDESGMPKERFSAEFPKEGPSILRIQQVVRGDSAAYFCASSPEERGGYTFGSGTRLTVV.

This rearrangement joins TRBV2 to TRBJ1-6; D is undetermined. Per germline, CDR1 SNHLY and CDR2 FYNNEI. The CDR3 spans 15 residues. V was trimmed by 6 bases and J by 0 bases, leaving 9 bases between them. The CDR3 nucleotides are TGTGCCAGCAGACCCGTAAACTCCTATAATTCACCCCTCCACTTT. Its protein product is CASRPVNSYNSPLHF.

V and J are TRBV7-9 and TRBJ2-5; no clear D gene. The V gene lost 2 bases and the J gene lost 1 base, with 11 bases spanning the gap. The CDR3 is made up of 15 amino acids. Per the germline V gene, CDR1 is SEHNR and CDR2 is FQNEAQ (reference sequence). The CDR3 nucleotides read TGTGCCAGCAGCTTATTAGAGGCAGCCCAAGAGACCCAGTACTTC. Its translation: CASSLLEAAQETQYF.

The chain couples TRBV4-1 to TRBJ2-1; a weak D match, TRBD1 (5 bases). The length of the CDR3 is 16 residues. The V and J ends lost 4 bases and 5 bases respectively, with 18 bases between them. The germline gives CDR1 MGHRA, CDR2 YSYEKL. The CDR3 DNA reads as TGCGCCAGCAGCCCCAGCCCGACAGTGGGGAACAATGAGCAGTTCTTC. Translation: CASSPSPTVGNNEQFF.